This T cell receptor (beta chain) was sequenced in a study of OX40 agonist ivuxolimab in advanced cancers. TCRdb keeps only in-frame clones here, not all; method: immunoSEQ multiplex PCR. The sample contains under 50,000 clones, 70% to 90% of which appear only once. This CDR3 spans 16 amino acids. V was clipped by 6 bases and J by 2 bases; unmatched bases: 7. Germline V gives CDR1 MNHEY, CDR2 SMNVEV (reference sequence). V gene TRBV27 combines with J gene TRBJ1-4, with 9 bases that match TRBD1. The sequencing used CD4+ or CD8+ T cells sorted from blood, collected in a trial of the OX40 agonist ivuxolimab. The sequence was collected from an adult with an advanced solid tumor such as melanoma, head and neck, liver or kidney cancer. The CDR3 DNA sequence: TGTGCCAGCAGCTTCGGACAGGGGCGGACTAATGAAAAACTGTTTTTT. It yields the protein CASSFGQGRTNEKLFF.